The next 28 T cell receptor beta chains were all read from a single sample in a study of control samples from healthy donors and cancer patients. Repertoires were generated with immunoSEQ multiplex PCR, while TCRdb's copy carries only in-frame clones and drops some. Of 70,000 or so clones listed, about 95% were seen once; the top ten hold about 6%. Sequences were obtained from blood. The receptor set was obtained from a woman between 40 and 50 years old in good health.

The chain employs TRBV28 and TRBJ2-5, with no clear D. V lost 8 bases to trimming and J lost 5 bases, with 18 bases between them. The CDR3 sequence is 14 residues long. CDR1 and CDR2 from the germline V gene are MDHEN and SYDVKM. The CDR3 loop is CASSSLGDIETQYF. CDR3 DNA sequence: TGTGCCAGCTCCTCGCTTGGGGATATCGAGACCCAGTACTTC.

The chain links TRBV25-1 to TRBJ2-2, with D possibly being TRBD1 or TRBD2 (5 bases each). Germline CDR1 and CDR2: MGHDK and SYGVNS. V was cut by 3 bases and J by 3 bases, with 14 bases left in between. CDR3 length: 16 amino acids. The CDR3 DNA reads as TGTGCCAGCAGTGACCCCGTTAGGGGAGACACCGGGGAGCTGTTTTTT. Translated: CASSDPVRGDTGELFF.

The chain couples TRBV11-3 to TRBJ1-1, with D perhaps matching TRBD1 (6 bases). The CDR3 extends over 14 amino acids. Germline-derived CDR1 and CDR2 are SGHNT and YENEEA. V was trimmed by 5 bases and J by 6 bases, leaving 16 bases between them. The CDR3 region is CASSPRGGGPEAFF. The CDR3 DNA reads as TGTGCCAGCAGCCCCCGCGGGGGGGGCCCTGAAGCTTTCTTT.

The gene calls are TRBV15 and TRBJ1-6; D is possibly TRBD1 (5 bases). The germline V and J ends were trimmed by 2 bases and 3 bases, with 5 bases remaining between them. The V gene's germline CDR1 is LNHNV and CDR2 YYDKDF (reference sequence). The CDR3 covers 14 residues. The CDR3 protein is CATSRQGYNSPLHF. DNA of the CDR3: TGTGCCACCAGCAGACAGGGCTATAATTCACCCCTCCACTTT.

DNA of the CDR3: TGCGCCAGCAGCTTTAGCGGGGGGAACAATGAGCAGTTCTTC. Protein product: CASSFSGGNNEQFF. The genes are TRBV5-1 and TRBJ2-1, with 10 bases matching TRBD2. CDR1 SGHRS and CDR2 YFSETQ come from the germline V gene. After removal of 2 bases from V and 5 bases from J, the junction contained 1 base not matched to a gene. CDR3 length: 14 residues.

The V and J genes are TRBV15 and TRBJ2-2; TRBD1 agrees at 7 bases. V shed 3 bases and J 7 bases; nucleotides not matched to a gene: 8. CDR3 length: 15 amino acids. Looked up from germline, CDR1 is LNHNV and CDR2 is YYDKDF (reference sequence). For the CDR3, the DNA is TGTGCCACCAGCAGCCGACAGGGTTTTATCGGGGAGCTGTTTTTT. Amino acid sequence: CATSSRQGFIGELFF.

The genes are TRBV24-1 and TRBJ2-6, with D uncertain. Trimming removed 5 bases at V and 0 bases at J, with 4 bases between. Germline V gene lookup returns CDR1 KGHDR and CDR2 SFDVKD. There are 14 residues in the CDR3. Here the CDR3 DNA reads TGTGCCACCAGTGCGGTCTCTGGGGCCAACGTCCTGACTTTC. As protein: CATSAVSGANVLTF.

J is TRBJ1-1 and V is TRBV6-5; D may be TRBD1 (6 bases). This CDR3 has 14 residues. Trimming shortened V by 6 bases and J by 1 base, and 12 bases separated the two germline ends. The V gene's germline CDR1 is MNHEY and CDR2 SVGAGI. The chain's CDR3 is CASRGGPSNTEAFF. For the CDR3, the DNA is TGTGCCAGCAGAGGGGGACCGTCGAACACTGAAGCTTTCTTT.

The V call is TRBV5-1, the J call TRBJ2-2, with 8 bases fitting TRBD1. CDR1 is SGHRS and CDR2 is YFSETQ in the germline V gene. The ends lost 2 bases at V and 5 bases at J; junction bases unmatched: 5. This CDR3 has 15 amino acids. The DNA of the CDR3 is TGCGCCAGCAGCTTTTTACAGGGGGAGACCGGGGAGCTGTTTTTT. Amino acids: CASSFLQGETGELFF. Full variable domain (remainder filled in from reference TRBV5-1 and TRBJ2-2): KAGVTQTPRYLIKTRGQQVTLSCSPISGHRSVSWYQQTPGQGLQFLFEYFSETQRNKGNFPGRFSGRQFSNSRSEMNVSTLELGDSALYLCASSFLQGETGELFFGEGSRLTVL.

CDR3 DNA sequence: TGCGCCAGCCTAAGACAGGGATGCGAGCAGTACTTC. This gives the protein CASLRQGCEQYF. The chain couples TRBV10-1 to TRBJ2-7; TRBD1 matches at 7 bases. J gave up 6 bases and V 8 bases, and 7 bases lay outside the gene matches. The germline V gene encodes CDR1 WNHNN and CDR2 SYGVQD (reference sequence). CDR3 length equals 12 residues.

This clone was observed a single time. J is TRBJ2-5 and V is TRBV3-1 (or the pseudogene TRBV3-2), with D perhaps TRBD2 (6 bases). V was cut by 5 bases and J by 1 base, with 11 bases left in between. This CDR3 region has 14 residues. CDR1 and CDR2 (germline): LGHDT, YNNKEL (reference sequence). CDR3 nucleotides: TGTGCCAGCAGCTCTTATAGCGGCCAAGAGACCCAGTACTTC. Its translation: CASSSYSGQETQYF.

This chain joins TRBV9 and TRBJ2-7; TRBD1 matches at 10 bases. The CDR3 contains 15 residues. Germline CDR1 is SGDLS and CDR2 is YYNGEE. Germline trimming cut 4 bases from V and 3 bases from J; bases unmatched to any gene: 7. For the CDR3, the DNA is TGTGCCAGCAGCTTCGGACAGGGGGTAGTCTACGAGCAGTACTTC. This encodes CASSFGQGVVYEQYF.

V usage is TRBV10-1 and J usage is TRBJ2-7, with TRBD2 matching 8 bases. Trimming took 10 bases from V and 5 from J; bases not matched to a gene: 7. Looked up from germline, CDR1 is WNHNN and CDR2 is SYGVQD (reference sequence). The CDR3 contains 12 residues. CDR3 residues: CATSGLGDEQYF. The CDR3 nucleotides are TGCGCCACCTCGGGACTAGGAGACGAGCAGTACTTC.

This clone was picked up one time. J is TRBJ1-2 and V is TRBV13; D ambiguous. V lost 5 bases, J lost 0 bases, and 7 bases lay in between. The germline V gene encodes CDR1 PRHDT and CDR2 FYEKMQ (reference sequence). CDR3 size: 13 residues. CDR3 sequence: CASSPTSNYGYTF. CDR3 sequence (DNA): TGTGCCAGCAGCCCCACTTCTAACTATGGCTACACCTTC.

V is TRBV4-1 and J is TRBJ2-3; 7 bases fit TRBD2. CDR1 and CDR2 from the germline V gene are MGHRA and YSYEKL. The J segment lost 2 bases and the V segment lost 1 base, leaving 3 bases of the junction unmatched. CDR3 length: 15 residues. In nucleotides, the CDR3 is TGCGCCAGCAGCCAAGGGGAGGGGACCACAGATACGCAGTATTTT. Translating it yields CASSQGEGTTDTQYF.

CDR3 sequence (DNA): TGTGCCAGCAGTGAAAGCTCCCTCGAGGGGTACTTC. The encoded protein is CASSESSLEGYF. The chain links TRBV6-1 to TRBJ2-7; D might be TRBD2 (5 bases). CDR1 and CDR2 (germline): MNHNS, SASEGT. V shed 2 bases and J shed 12 bases, with 14 bases lying between them. The CDR3 length is 12 residues.

CDR3 region: CASRTSGANEQFF. CDR3 nucleotides: TGTGCCAGTAGGACTAGCGGGGCGAATGAGCAGTTCTTC. The rearrangement uses TRBV19 and TRBJ2-1; 11 bases align to TRBD2. Germline V gene sequence: CDR1 LNHDA, CDR2 SQIVND (reference sequence). With V trimmed by 6 bases and J by 7 bases, 2 bases remained unmatched. There are 13 residues in the CDR3.

The rearrangement joins TRBV5-8 to TRBJ1-2, with D perhaps matching TRBD1 (5 bases). The CDR3 contains 13 residues. The germline gives CDR1 SGHTS, CDR2 YDEGEE. V was clipped by 3 bases and J by 8 bases, with 14 bases between them. CDR3 coding DNA: TGTGCCAGCAGCTCGGGGGAGTATGAAGGCTACACCTTC. As protein: CASSSGEYEGYTF.

The V gene is TRBV19, the J gene TRBJ2-3, with D unclear. Trimming removed 4 bases at V and 0 bases at J, with 11 bases between. Per germline, CDR1 LNHDA and CDR2 SQIVND (reference sequence). This CDR3 has 15 amino acids. The CDR3 bases are TGTGCCAGTAGTAACCCCCGGACCAGCACAGATACGCAGTATTTT. Encoded protein: CASSNPRTSTDTQYF.

The chain employs TRBV7-8 and TRBJ2-7, with D unclear. Trimming stripped 0 bases from V and 2 bases from J, with 8 bases between. CDR1 is SGHVS and CDR2 is FQNEAQ in the germline V gene. The CDR3 spans 14 residues. CDR3 DNA: TGTGCCAGCAGCTTAGCCAGTCAGGCCTACGAGCAGTACTTC. It encodes CASSLASQAYEQYF.

J is TRBJ1-1 and V is TRBV6-6; D remains unclear. This CDR3 region has 15 residues. Germline CDR1 is MNHNY and CDR2 is SVGAGI (reference sequence). Trimming stripped 0 bases from V and 1 base from J, with 9 bases between. CDR3 region: CASSYSFDQNTEAFF. The DNA for the CDR3 is TGTGCCAGCAGTTACTCCTTCGACCAGAACACTGAAGCTTTCTTT.

This chain connects TRBV7-9 to TRBJ1-2; maybe TRBD1 (5 bases). The CDR3 sequence is 12 residues long. Trimming took off 1 base at V and 13 bases at J, with 13 bases between the two ends. In germline, CDR1 is SEHNR, CDR2 FQNEAQ (reference sequence). This CDR3 reads CASSLDRFLSTF. CDR3 nucleotide sequence: TGTGCCAGCAGCTTAGACAGGTTTCTGTCCACCTTC.

This rearrangement joins TRBV7-2 to TRBJ2-3, with D perhaps matching TRBD1 (5 bases). Germline assignment: CDR1 SGHTA and CDR2 FQGNSA. The CDR3 loop spans 15 amino acids. Trimming took off 1 base at V and 0 bases at J, with 8 bases between the two ends. The CDR3 sequence: CASSLVRASTDTQYF. In DNA form, the CDR3 reads TGTGCCAGCAGCTTAGTCAGGGCCAGCACAGATACGCAGTATTTT.

V gene TRBV30 combines with J gene TRBJ2-5; 7 bases are a match to TRBD2. CDR1 is GTSNPN, CDR2 SVGIG, per germline (reference sequence). The junction had 11 bases not matched to a gene; V was cut back by 8 bases and J by 5 bases. This CDR3 has 13 amino acids. The CDR3 region has the DNA TGTGCCGGTCAGCGGGGTCGGTGGGAGACCCAGTACTTC. Protein sequence: CAGQRGRWETQYF. The full variable domain, in which reference TRBV30 and TRBJ2-5 provide the parts outside the CDR3, is SQTIHQWPATLVQPVGSPLSLECTVEGTSNPNLYWYRQAAGRGLQLLFYSVGIGQISSEVPQNLSASRPQDRQFILSSKKLLLSDSGFYLCAGQRGRWETQYFGPGTRLLVL.

This clone was recorded once. V usage is TRBV13 and J usage is TRBJ1-4; possibly TRBD1 for D (5 bases). The germline V and J ends were trimmed by 5 bases and 3 bases, with 13 bases remaining between them. The CDR3 totals 15 residues. Germline V lookup: CDR1 PRHDT, CDR2 FYEKMQ (reference sequence). In DNA, the CDR3 is TGTGCCAGCAGCACCCGCAGGGTGGCTAATGAAAAACTGTTTTTT. Amino acid sequence: CASSTRRVANEKLFF.

The sample holds one count of this clone. V usage is TRBV9 and J usage is TRBJ1-1, with D perhaps TRBD1 (6 bases). The CDR3 contains 14 residues. Germline CDR1 reads SGDLS; CDR2 reads YYNGEE. V was clipped by 4 bases and J by 3 bases, with 13 bases between them. Here the CDR3 reads CASSPHRVHTEAFF. The CDR3, as DNA: TGTGCCAGCAGCCCTCACAGGGTACACACTGAAGCTTTCTTT. Full variable domain (remainder filled in from reference TRBV9 and TRBJ1-1): DSGVTQTPKHLITATGQRVTLRCSPRSGDLSVYWYQQSLDQGLQFLIQYYNGEERAKGNILERFSAQQFPDLHSELNLSSLELGDSALYFCASSPHRVHTEAFFGQGTRLTVV.

The J gene is TRBJ2-5, the V gene TRBV18, with TRBD1 as a possible D gene (6 bases). Between the trimmed V and J ends, which lost 3 bases and 5 bases, there was a span of 10 bases. The CDR3 runs 13 residues. The germline V gene has CDR1 KGHSH and CDR2 LQKENI. The CDR3 DNA reads as TGTGCCAGCTCACCTGGGGGCGGTGAGACCCAGTACTTC. Protein product: CASSPGGGETQYF.

V and J are TRBV9 and TRBJ2-7, with a weak D call TRBD2 (6 bases). Germline CDR1 is SGDLS and CDR2 is YYNGEE. The ends were cut back, 4 bases at V and 4 bases at J, with 18 bases in the middle. This CDR3 is 15 amino acids long. The CDR3: CASSPRSGTLYEQYF. CDR3 bases: TGTGCCAGCAGCCCTCGCTCCGGGACTTTATACGAGCAGTACTTC.